The rows below give T cell receptor beta chains drawn from one sample of a study of blood T cell repertoires in COVID-19. Here immunoSEQ multiplex PCR was the method, and the copy in TCRdb shows in-frame clones only, minus some. The repertoire holds 160,000 or so clones, with approximately 84% as singletons. The sequenced sample consisted of peripheral blood. The source is a woman aged 80 or over with acute or convalescent COVID-19. CDR3s include the opening cysteine and the closing phenylalanine or tryptophan. Fields, in order: V gene, CDR3 length, CDR3 protein.

TRBV20-1 | 16 | CSASEPSGGASYEQYF
TRBV5-1 | 13 | CASSYGTHLGAFF
TRBV5-1 | 12 | CASSYDFHEQYF
TRBV29-1 | 14 | CSATSGRAQETQYF
TRBV5-1 | 15 | CASSPGTGRIEKLFF
TRBV28 | 14 | CASRPGGGPYGYTF
TRBV28 | 13 | CASRGTGNTEAFF
TRBV2 | 14 | CASRVQGAGTEAFF
TRBV30 | 12 | CAWSHPAGKQFF
TRBV7-2 | 15 | CASSSRDRGLYEQYF
TRBV29-1 | 11 | CSVVRDTEAFF
TRBV15 | 14 | CATRDRGGGETQYF
TRBV6-5 | 15 | CASRNPGQGADTQYF
TRBV6-6 | 13 | CASTFPAGYEQYF
TRBV7-2 | 15 | CASSKQGASNEKLFF
TRBV6-5 | 13 | CASSSQGSRGYTF
TRBV5-8 | 14 | CASSLMGAQETQYF
TRBV18 | 16 | CASSPGQGAYNSPLHF
TRBV19 | 15 | CASSEPGGIQETQYF
TRBV6-5 | 15 | CASSSPGLATDTQYF
TRBV5-4 | 15 | CASGSTGGGSYEQYF
TRBV19 | 16 | CASSTTKGFGNQPQHF
TRBV6-5 | 14 | CASTGTSGMGTQYF
TRBV28 | 13 | CASSLSYSFDAFF
TRBV9 | 13 | CATINTGGETQYF
TRBV5-1 | 17 | CASSWPSSFGGGEKLFF
TRBV28 | 9 | CATGYEQYF
TRBV11-2 | 14 | CASSPAGQRGKLFF
TRBV7-2 | 13 | CASSLAERGTQYF
TRBV7-2 | 15 | CASSLRTSSHNEQFF
TRBV11-3 | 15 | CASSLRSAGGYEQYF
TRBV7-3 | 15 | CASSLRRGTPNEQFF
TRBV9 | 19 | CASTPRGALTPSGANVLTF
TRBV19 | 15 | CASSTGTGGNYEQYF
TRBV5-5 | 15 | CASSWGPDGSYEQYF
TRBV19 | 13 | CASRSIQEETQYF
TRBV2 | 13 | CASTLQGGYEQYF
TRBV18 | 16 | CASSPRVGEPYNEQFF
TRBV7-9 | 13 | CASSRGLHNEQFF
TRBV6-2/TRBV6-3 | 18 | CASSYSVRTASSGNTIYF
TRBV5-6 | 15 | CASSLFDRGNQPQHF
TRBV5-1 | 13 | CASSTPEASGYTF
TRBV7-3 | 13 | CASSLSTDYGYTF
TRBV5-1 | 18 | CASSWESRDSSGANVLTF
TRBV29-1 | 12 | CSVVRGGNEQFF
TRBV6-5 | 14 | CASRSDTSNYGYTF
TRBV7-8 | 16 | CASSVGTGGSRNTIYF
TRBV6-5 | 14 | CASSSTGLNTEAFF
TRBV9 | 14 | CASSPRLLNTEAFF
TRBV27 | 14 | CASTTGQENTEAFF
TRBV6-5 | 15 | CASSYGGQGLYEQYF
TRBV6-6 | 11 | CASRVDIEAFF
TRBV6-1 | 13 | CASIPAGGTEAFF
TRBV5-5 | 13 | CASSSGAGVEQYF
TRBV7-2 | 15 | CASSLMAGGPNEQFF
TRBV7-9 | 14 | CASSLANGPGELFF
TRBV19 | 14 | CASSRASGTDTQYF
TRBV6-2/TRBV6-3 | 16 | CASSKDRDNMNTEAFF
TRBV12-3/TRBV12-4 | 11 | CASSLRDTQYF